This T cell receptor (beta chain) originates from a study of shared clonotypes between healthy human individuals. The overall study: Each donor's CD8 memory used one plate, CD8 naive two, each CD4 subset three.

The study enrolled healthy HIV-negative adults without recent acute infections or vaccinations as donors. The sorted-subset replicate PCRs were given roughly 190 ng DNA, which is around 29,000 T cell genomes. Sequencing used immunoSEQ multiplex PCR; TCRdb keeps in-frame clones, though not all of them. The repertoire consists of more than 900,000 clones, with approximately 78% occurring once and the leading ten covering roughly 0.55%. The CDR3 length is 15 residues. The germline V and J ends were trimmed by 5 bases and 1 base, with 14 bases remaining between them. Germline loops: CDR1 LNHDA, CDR2 SQIVND (reference sequence).

J is TRBJ1-1 and V is TRBV19; weak D call: TRBD1 (5 bases). The clonotype was recovered from a young man in good health. Some clones in this sample may be carry-over from other donors' samples. Sequences were obtained from memory CD4+ T cells from PBMCs. Subset in this sample: CD45RA-negative fraction. The CDR3 sequence: CASSPRDGWNTEAFF. In DNA, the CDR3 is TGTGCCAGTAGTCCCCGGGACGGGTGGAACACTGAAGCTTTCTTT.